This entry features one T cell receptor beta chain sequence. Its antigen remains unknown. The CDR3 runs to 13 residues. The V and J ends lost 10 bases and 5 bases respectively, with 17 bases between them. This sample stems from a study of T cell responses to AZD1222 COVID-19 vaccine. Study-wide results and caveats: Repertoire collection took place solely once the T cell response had peaked. Regions 160-218 and 743-854 held dominance among vaccine-associated CD4 TCRs, which spanned spike.

Here immunoSEQ multiplex PCR was the method, and the copy in TCRdb shows in-frame clones only, minus some. The table has about 130,000 clones, about 89% seen once. The sequences come from peripheral blood, collected on day 0 of AZD1222 vaccination. The gene calls are TRBV12-3 or TRBV12-4 and TRBJ2-5; D assignment may be TRBD1 or TRBD2 (6 bases each). This receptor was obtained from an adult in good health. The CDR3 loop reads CATQPGGSETQYF. The DNA of the CDR3 is TGTGCCACCCAACCCGGGGGCTCCGAGACCCAGTACTTC.